The next 9 T cell receptor beta chains were all read from a single sample in a study of T cells after posttransplantation cyclophosphamide. Repertoires were generated with immunoSEQ multiplex PCR, while TCRdb's copy carries only in-frame clones and drops some. The sample has 35,000 to 45,000 clones; roughly 73% are singletons. Cyclophosphamide on days +3 and +4 followed busulfan-fludarabine conditioning and a marrow graft. The sequencing used CD4+ T cells sorted from blood, collected around 2,000 days after a stem cell transplant with posttransplant cyclophosphamide. The receptors stem from a female patient between 35 and 55 years old who received an allogeneic stem cell transplant from a related donor, was CMV-positive, and had no GVHD. T cells may partly derive from the graft donor.

There are a few counts of this clone. The rearrangement uses TRBV28 and TRBJ2-7; a weak D match, TRBD1 (5 bases). Trimming left V 1 base short and J 4 bases short, with 8 bases between. This CDR3 has 13 residues. CDR1 MDHEN and CDR2 SYDVKM come from the germline V gene. DNA for the CDR3: TGTGCCAGCAGTTTATCGGACAAGTACGAGCAGTACTTC. As protein: CASSLSDKYEQYF.

This clone came up a few times. V usage is TRBV7-9 and J usage is TRBJ2-7, with 7 bases identical to TRBD1. The CDR3 length is 15 residues. Germline V gene lookup returns CDR1 SEHNR and CDR2 FQNEAQ (reference sequence). V trimming: 5 bases; J trimming: 3 bases; junction bases outside the gene matches: 10. The CDR3 protein is CASSLSGQVNYEQYF. The DNA for the CDR3 is TGTGCCAGCAGCCTTTCCGGACAGGTAAACTACGAGCAGTACTTC.

The V gene is TRBV28, the J gene TRBJ1-1; D uncertain. CDR1 and CDR2 from the germline V gene are MDHEN and SYDVKM. This CDR3 spans 15 amino acids. Trimming shortened V by 4 bases and J by 1 base, and 13 bases separated the two germline ends. This CDR3 is CASSYEGDWNTEAFF. In nucleotides, the CDR3 is TGTGCCAGCAGTTATGAAGGAGATTGGAACACTGAAGCTTTCTTT.

The CDR3 spells CASSFETEYGYTF. The CDR3 DNA reads as TGTGCCAGCAGCTTTGAGACGGAGTATGGCTACACCTTC. The rearrangement joins TRBV5-4 to TRBJ1-2; D remains ambiguous. Germline lookup yields CDR1 SGHNT and CDR2 YYREEE (reference sequence). CDR3 length: 13 amino acids. V was shortened by 2 bases and J by 5 bases, with 10 bases between the two germline ends.

Only one count was recorded for this clone. This chain links TRBV4-2 with TRBJ1-3; TRBD1 agrees at 7 bases. The germline V gene encodes CDR1 LGHNA and CDR2 YNFKEQ. The ends lost 3 bases at V and 0 bases at J; junction bases unmatched: 14. The CDR3 has 19 amino acids. Written as DNA, the CDR3 is TGTGCCAGCAGCCAGAGAAGCGGTCGGGACAGATACTCTGGAAACACCATATATTTT. Translated: CASSQRSGRDRYSGNTIYF.

The chain links TRBV9 to TRBJ2-1, with 11 positions matching TRBD2. The CDR3 runs 19 residues. J was trimmed by 1 base and V by 0 bases; bases with no gene match: 9. Per the germline V gene, CDR1 is SGDLS and CDR2 is YYNGEE. CDR3 nucleotide sequence: TGTGCCAGCAGCGTAGGAATTAGCGGGGGGGCTTTTTCCTACAATGAGCAGTTCTTC. This sequence encodes CASSVGISGGAFSYNEQFF. The variable domain in full, with the rest retrieved from reference TRBV9 and TRBJ2-1, is DSGVTQTPKHLITATGQRVTLRCSPRSGDLSVYWYQQSLDQGLQFLIQYYNGEERAKGNILERFSAQQFPDLHSELNLSSLELGDSALYFCASSVGISGGAFSYNEQFFGPGTRLTVL.

This clone was seen a single time. This chain links TRBV5-1 with TRBJ1-2, with D maybe TRBD1 (5 bases). CDR3 length: 13 residues. The ends were cut back, 2 bases at V and 7 bases at J, with 12 bases in the middle. Germline loops: CDR1 SGHRS, CDR2 YFSETQ. In nucleotides, the CDR3 is TGCGCCAGCAGCTTAGGACAAGTCGCTGGCTACACCTTC. Its translation is CASSLGQVAGYTF.

The V and J genes are TRBV19 and TRBJ2-1; 11 bases match TRBD1. V lost 10 bases, J lost 2 bases, and 7 bases stayed unmatched. The CDR3 runs 15 residues. Germline CDR1 reads LNHDA; CDR2 reads SQIVND (reference sequence). The CDR3 spells CATMGTGGPYNEQFF. For the CDR3, the DNA is TGTGCCACCATGGGGACAGGGGGTCCCTACAATGAGCAGTTCTTC.

The CDR3, as DNA: TGTGCCAGCAGCATTCGGACAGGGAACACTGAAGCTTTCTTT. Its protein product is CASSIRTGNTEAFF. The rearrangement uses TRBV7-2 and TRBJ1-1, with 7 bases identical to TRBD1. The CDR3 contains 14 residues. V lost 5 bases to trimming and J lost 1 base; unmatched junction nucleotides: 4. CDR1 is SGHTA, CDR2 FQGNSA, per germline.